This T cell receptor beta chain was profiled in a study of blood T cell repertoires in COVID-19. Overall study context: Donors in the United States, Italy and Spain gave samples during acute or convalescent COVID-19. Sample material is recorded as cDNA or gDNA derived from T cells, B-cell-depleted T cells, or PBMCs.

The germline CDR1 and CDR2 sequences are LGHDT and YNNKEL (reference sequence). This CDR3 comprises 15 residues. Trimming removed 1 base from V and 4 bases from J, with 13 bases in between. In the source study's methods: Amplification of reference gene primers provided the estimated nucleated cell counts. Generated by immunoSEQ multiplex PCR, the TCRdb table keeps only in-frame clones and is missing some. V, J and clone size reflect that table, while D and trimming were determined from the DNA. The table shows about 260,000 clones, with around nine tenths occurring only once. The chain links TRBV3-1 (or the pseudogene TRBV3-2) to TRBJ1-2; D not resolved. This clonotype was obtained from a man aged 35-49 years who had recovered from COVID-19. Sequencing was performed on peripheral blood. The CDR3 region has the DNA TGTGCCAGCAGCCAAGGTCTGGCCACCCCCTATGGCTACACCTTC. Translated: CASSQGLATPYGYTF.